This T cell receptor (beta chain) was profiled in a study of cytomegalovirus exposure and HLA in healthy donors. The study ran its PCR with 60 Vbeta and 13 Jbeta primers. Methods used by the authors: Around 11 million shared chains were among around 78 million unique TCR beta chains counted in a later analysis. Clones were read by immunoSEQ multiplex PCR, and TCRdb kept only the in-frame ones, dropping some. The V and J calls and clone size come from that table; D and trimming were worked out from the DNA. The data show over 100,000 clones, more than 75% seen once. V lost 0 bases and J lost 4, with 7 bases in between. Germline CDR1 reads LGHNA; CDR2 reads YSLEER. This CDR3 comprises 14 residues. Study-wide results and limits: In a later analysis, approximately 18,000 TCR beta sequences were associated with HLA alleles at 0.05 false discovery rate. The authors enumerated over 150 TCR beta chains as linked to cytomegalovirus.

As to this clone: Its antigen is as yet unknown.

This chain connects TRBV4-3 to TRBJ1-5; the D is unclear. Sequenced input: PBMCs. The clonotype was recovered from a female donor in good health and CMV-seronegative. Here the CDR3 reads CASSQDPSNQPQHF. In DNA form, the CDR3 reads TGCGCCAGCAGCCAAGATCCATCAAATCAGCCCCAGCATTTT.